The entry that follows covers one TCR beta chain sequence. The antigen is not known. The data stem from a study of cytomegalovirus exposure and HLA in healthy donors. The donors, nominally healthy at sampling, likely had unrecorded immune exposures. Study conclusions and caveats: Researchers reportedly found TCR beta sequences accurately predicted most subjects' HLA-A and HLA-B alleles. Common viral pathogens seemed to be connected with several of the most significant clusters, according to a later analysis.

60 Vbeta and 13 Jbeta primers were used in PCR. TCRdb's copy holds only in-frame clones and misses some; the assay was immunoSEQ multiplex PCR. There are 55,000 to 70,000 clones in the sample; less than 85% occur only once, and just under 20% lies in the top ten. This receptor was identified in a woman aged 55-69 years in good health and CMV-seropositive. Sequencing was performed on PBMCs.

This chain's CDR3 is CAISEVHGGGNSPLHF. As DNA, the CDR3 is TGTGCCATCAGTGAGGTCCATGGGGGAGGTAATTCACCCCTCCACTTT. The chain has TRBV10-3 and TRBJ1-6; tentatively, D is TRBD1 (5 bases). The CDR3 contains 16 residues. CDR1 is ENHRY, CDR2 SYGVKD, per germline. Between the trimmed V and J ends, which lost 2 bases and 6 bases, there was a span of 14 bases.